These 31 T cell receptor beta chains originate from one sample sequenced in a study of T-cell memory formation after mild COVID-19. Using its own MiXCR run on the 5' RACE reads, TCRdb lists one record per CDR3 protein. Of approximately 300,000 distinct CDR3 sequences in the sample, roughly 8.2% were seen once. Source material: PBMCs or a T cell subset sorted from them (not recorded which). These receptors all come from a man aged 18-30 years who had mild COVID-19 (a few samples of this study predate the infection). Cell type and time point are not known.

This clonotype showed up just a few times. The CDR3 protein is CASSLQGMGYTF. The CDR3 DNA reads TGTGCCAGCAGTTTACAGGGAATGGGCTACACCTTC. The chain carries TRBV12-3 or TRBV12-4 and TRBJ1-2; tentatively, D is TRBD1 (5 bases). The CDR3 is made up of 12 amino acids. Trimming removed 2 bases from V and 8 bases from J, with 9 bases in between.

This clonotype was seen a handful of times. The chain is built from TRBV5-1 and TRBJ2-3; tentative D call: TRBD1 (5 bases). This CDR3 comprises 18 residues. The germline CDR1 and CDR2 sequences are SGHRS and YFSETQ. Trimming stripped 0 bases from V and 2 bases from J, with 19 bases between. DNA of the CDR3: TGCGCCAGCAGCTTGGGGGGCCCGACAGTGATGAACACAGATACGCAGTATTTT. It is translated as CASSLGGPTVMNTDTQYF.

There are many counts of this clonotype. This rearrangement joins TRBV7-2 to TRBJ2-3; D is unclear. V was shortened by 0 bases and J by 8 bases, with 9 bases between the two germline ends. The CDR3 spans 13 residues. From germline, CDR1 is SGHTA and CDR2 FQGNSA. The CDR3 DNA reads TGTGCCAGCAGCTTAGCTTCCCTGGGTACGCAGTATTTT. This codes for CASSLASLGTQYF.

The chain employs TRBV20-1 and TRBJ2-3; 10 nucleotides agree with TRBD2. Trimming removed 0 bases from V and 2 bases from J; junction bases left unmatched: 20. Germline V gives CDR1 DFQATT, CDR2 SNEGSKA (reference sequence). The CDR3 has 21 amino acids. The CDR3 spells CSARDSLGVLTSGETTDTQYF. CDR3 in DNA: TGCAGTGCTAGAGATAGTCTCGGGGTTCTCACTAGCGGGGAAACCACAGATACGCAGTATTTT.

This clonotype was detected only a few times. The rearrangement joins TRBV7-2 to TRBJ2-7; perhaps D is TRBD1 or TRBD2 (5 bases each). The ends were cut back, 6 bases at V and 2 bases at J, with 14 bases in the middle. The germline gives CDR1 SGHTA, CDR2 FQGNSA. CDR3 size: 14 residues. CDR3 bases: TGTGCCAGCAGGCCCGGGGCGGGCCCCTACGAGCAGTACTTC. Translated: CASRPGAGPYEQYF.

J is TRBJ1-1 and V is TRBV4-1; the D gene is possibly TRBD1 (5 bases). Trimming took off 3 bases at V and 1 base at J, with 9 bases between the two ends. Germline CDR1 and CDR2: MGHRA and YSYEKL. The CDR3 is 14 amino acids. In nucleotides, the CDR3 is TGCGCCAGCAGCCAGGATGACAGGAACACTGAAGCTTTCTTT. Protein: CASSQDDRNTEAFF.

This rearrangement joins TRBV7-2 to TRBJ2-7; maybe TRBD2 (5 bases). Trimming stripped 5 bases from V and 7 bases from J, with 21 bases between. Germline V gene sequence: CDR1 SGHTA, CDR2 FQGNSA. The CDR3 sequence is 15 residues long. The CDR3 protein is CASSPVLGEIREQYF. The CDR3 nucleotides read TGTGCCAGCAGCCCGGTACTGGGAGAGATACGAGAGCAGTACTTC.

The gene calls are TRBV30 and TRBJ2-1; D is unclear. V was pared by 6 bases and J by 8 bases, with 20 bases between. The CDR3 loop spans 14 amino acids. Germline V lookup: CDR1 GTSNPN, CDR2 SVGIG (reference sequence). The CDR3 loop reads CACNNRHTQDEQFF. Here the CDR3 DNA reads TGTGCCTGCAACAATAGACATACCCAAGATGAGCAGTTCTTC. Together with reference TRBV30 and TRBJ2-1, the CDR3 gives the full variable domain: SQTIHQWPATLVQPVGSPLSLECTVEGTSNPNLYWYRQAAGRGLQLLFYSVGIGQISSEVPQNLSASRPQDRQFILSSKKLLLSDSGFYLCACNNRHTQDEQFFGPGTRLTVL.

The chain joins TRBV6-1 to TRBJ1-5; no clear D gene. Per germline, CDR1 MNHNS and CDR2 SASEGT. The V end was cut by 6 bases, the J end by 5 bases, with 11 bases between. This CDR3 has 13 amino acids. CDR3 residues: CASSSGYHQPQHF. The CDR3 coding sequence is TGTGCCAGCAGCAGCGGGTATCATCAGCCCCAGCATTTT.

The table lists this clonotype with a few counts. The genes are TRBV6-6 and TRBJ1-2; the match to TRBD1 covers 10 bases. V shed 7 bases, J shed 5 bases, and the junction held 10 bases outside the gene matches. Germline V gene sequence: CDR1 MNHNY, CDR2 SVGAGI (reference sequence). The CDR3 spans 15 residues. The CDR3, as DNA: TGTGCCAGCACCACCGGGACAGGGGTCTTGTATGGCTACACCTTC. It codes for CASTTGTGVLYGYTF.

This clonotype was seen repeatedly, ten times or more. V gene TRBV6-4 combines with J gene TRBJ2-1; 8 bases line up with TRBD2. The CDR3 consists of 15 residues. The germline CDR1 and CDR2 sequences are MRHNA and SNTAGT. V lost 5 bases to trimming and J lost 5 bases; unmatched junction nucleotides: 8. The DNA of the CDR3 is TGTGCCAGCAGTCCCTTCGGGGGGGCTAACAATGAGCAGTTCTTC. It codes for CASSPFGGANNEQFF.

This clonotype was seen a few times. The chain combines TRBV5-6 with TRBJ2-3, with TRBD2 matching over 13 bases. CDR1 is SGHDT and CDR2 is YYEEEE in the germline V gene. The CDR3 consists of 16 residues. The ends lost 4 bases at V and 5 bases at J; junction bases unmatched: 7. The CDR3 reads CASSRRLAGGLDTQYF. CDR3 in DNA: TGTGCCAGCAGCCGCCGACTAGCGGGGGGCTTAGATACGCAGTATTTT.

This clonotype was detected only a few times. The rearrangement links TRBV12-3 or TRBV12-4 to TRBJ1-2; D is undetermined. Deletions cut 0 bases from V and 7 bases from J, with 9 bases between. This CDR3 has 13 amino acids. CDR3: CASSLAGLFGYTF. The CDR3 DNA sequence: TGTGCCAGCAGTTTAGCCGGGCTCTTTGGCTACACCTTC.

This clonotype was observed a handful of times. This chain connects TRBV11-2 to TRBJ1-1; the D gene is possibly TRBD1 (5 bases). The CDR3 contains 14 residues. V dropped 4 bases and J dropped 1 base, with 10 bases sitting between them. CDR1 is SGHAT and CDR2 is FQNNGV in the germline V gene. The CDR3: CASSYGTGNTEAFF. For the CDR3, the DNA is TGTGCCAGCAGCTACGGAACAGGGAACACTGAAGCTTTCTTT.

This clonotype was counted between two and nine times. The chain recombines TRBV12-3 or TRBV12-4 with TRBJ1-6; D is unclear. The V and J ends lost 3 bases and 2 bases respectively, with 8 bases between them. This CDR3 spans 15 amino acids. The CDR3 DNA follows: TGTGCCAGCAGTTTGGACGGGGCCTATAATTCACCCCTCCACTTT. Translating gives CASSLDGAYNSPLHF.

The V and J genes are TRBV4-3 and TRBJ1-3, with D perhaps TRBD1 (6 bases). CDR3 length: 14 amino acids. Trimming cost V 5 bases and J 2 bases, with 10 bases left between them. The germline V gene encodes CDR1 LGHNA and CDR2 YSLEER. CDR3 in DNA: TGCGCCAGCAGCTTCGAGGGGGCTGGAAACACCATATATTTT. Amino acids: CASSFEGAGNTIYF.

This clonotype was seen a handful of times. This sequence joins TRBV20-1 and TRBJ1-1; D uncertain. Germline values: CDR1 DFQATT, CDR2 SNEGSKA (reference sequence). The CDR3 contains 13 residues. With 0 bases removed from V and 7 bases from J, the gap between germline ends came to 12 bases. The CDR3 nucleotides are TGCAGTGCTAGAGATAATTCAGGACGTGAAGCTTTCTTT. This encodes CSARDNSGREAFF.

This clonotype has at least ten counts. The J gene is TRBJ2-1, the V gene TRBV7-9, with 7 positions matching TRBD1. Losses at the gene ends were 6 bases for V and 9 bases for J; bases not matched to a gene: 17. CDR3 length equals 16 residues. CDR1 is SEHNR and CDR2 is FQNEAQ in the germline V gene (reference sequence). CDR3 residues: CASRPETGAKASEQFF. Written as DNA, the CDR3 is TGTGCCAGCAGGCCGGAAACAGGGGCGAAAGCCTCTGAGCAGTTCTTC.

The chain's CDR3 is CASSFRHTDTEAFF. The CDR3 nucleotides read TGTGCCAGCAGTTTCCGACACACTGACACTGAAGCTTTCTTT. V and J are TRBV12-3 or TRBV12-4 and TRBJ1-1; the D is unclear. Trimming removed 3 bases at V and 3 bases at J, with 11 bases between. The CDR3 sequence is 14 residues long.

Here the CDR3 DNA reads TGTGCCAGCTCCGCGGGCAGATCCTACAATGAGCAGTTCTTC. It specifies CASSAGRSYNEQFF. The chain combines TRBV3-1 with TRBJ2-1; TRBD2 is a possible D gene (5 bases). Trimming stripped 8 bases from V and 1 base from J, with 12 bases between. The germline gives CDR1 LGHDT, CDR2 YNNKEL (reference sequence). The CDR3 has 14 amino acids.

The genes are TRBV7-9 and TRBJ1-5, with D perhaps matching TRBD1 (6 bases). This CDR3 region has 18 residues. Trimming took 1 base from V and 4 from J, leaving 20 bases between them. Looked up from germline, CDR1 is SEHNR and CDR2 is FQNEAQ (reference sequence). CDR3 loop: CASSLGTVKDFWNQPQHF. The DNA for the CDR3 is TGTGCCAGCAGCTTAGGGACAGTCAAGGACTTTTGGAATCAGCCCCAGCATTTT. The whole variable domain, remainder taken from reference TRBV7-9 and TRBJ1-5, is DTGVSQNPRHKITKRGQNVTFRCDPISEHNRLYWYRQTLGQGPEFLTYFQNEAQLEKSRLLSDRFSAERPKGSFSTLEIQRTEQGDSAMYLCASSLGTVKDFWNQPQHFGDGTRLSIL.

The chain links TRBV4-2 to TRBJ2-2; weak D call: TRBD1 (6 bases). This CDR3 has 17 residues. The germline gives CDR1 LGHNA, CDR2 YNFKEQ. V was pared by 2 bases and J by 0 bases, with 13 bases between. CDR3 region: CASSQIATGTNTGELFF. The CDR3 nucleotides are TGTGCCAGCAGCCAAATTGCGACAGGCACGAACACCGGGGAGCTGTTTTTT.

This clonotype showed up just a few times. V and J are TRBV12-3 or TRBV12-4 and TRBJ2-5; TRBD1 agrees at 9 bases. This CDR3 comprises 14 residues. The ends lost 3 bases at V and 5 bases at J; junction bases unmatched: 4. The CDR3 DNA follows: TGTGCCAGCAGTTTTACAGGGGGCATGGAGACCCAGTACTTC. Its protein is CASSFTGGMETQYF.

This clonotype was recorded many times. The gene calls are TRBV5-6 and TRBJ1-2; 7 positions agree with TRBD1. Trimming removed 4 bases from V and 4 bases from J; junction bases left unmatched: 7. The CDR3 spans 14 residues. Germline V lookup: CDR1 SGHDT, CDR2 YYEEEE. The CDR3 here is CASSLTGFPYGYTF. CDR3 DNA sequence: TGTGCCAGCAGCCTGACAGGGTTTCCCTATGGCTACACCTTC.

This chain links TRBV7-2 with TRBJ2-1; the D gene could be TRBD1 or TRBD2 (6 bases each). This CDR3 region has 17 residues. Per germline, CDR1 SGHTA and CDR2 FQGNSA. Trimming took off 1 base at V and 2 bases at J, with 15 bases between the two ends. CDR3 amino acids: CASSLGGARGTYNEQFF. As DNA, the CDR3 is TGTGCCAGCAGCTTAGGGGGGGCTCGAGGAACCTACAATGAGCAGTTCTTC. Full variable domain (missing parts from reference TRBV7-2 and TRBJ2-1): GAGVSQSPSNKVTEKGKDVELRCDPISGHTALYWYRQSLGQGLEFLIYFQGNSAPDKSGLPSDRFSAERTGGSVSTLTIQRTQQEDSAVYLCASSLGGARGTYNEQFFGPGTRLTVL.

This clonotype showed up just a few times. The chain employs TRBV21-1 and TRBJ2-7; TRBD2 reflects the table's D call only, with no check against the DNA. TRBV21-1 is a pseudogene segment. CDR3 length: 11 amino acids. CDR3 nucleotide sequence: TGTGCCACCAAGAGGGTTAACGAGCAGTACGTC. Its translation is CATKRVNEQYV.

There are a few counts of this clonotype. The chain recombines TRBV12-3 or TRBV12-4 with TRBJ2-3; D remains unclear. V was pared by 5 bases and J by 0 bases, with 6 bases between. The CDR3 runs to 13 residues. CDR3 sequence reads: CASSTYSTDTQYF. The CDR3 DNA reads TGTGCCAGCAGTACTTATAGCACAGATACGCAGTATTTT.

This chain connects TRBV5-1 to TRBJ2-1; 7 nucleotides line up with TRBD2. Germline V gene data show CDR1 as SGHRS and CDR2 as YFSETQ. The CDR3 sequence is 15 residues long. V dropped 6 bases and J dropped 0; count of bases not matched to a gene: 6. As DNA, the CDR3 is TGCGCCAGCAATGCGGGACTACACTCCTACAATGAGCAGTTCTTC. It specifies CASNAGLHSYNEQFF.

CDR3 residues: CASSTTGTGGAEQYF. The CDR3 coding sequence is TGCGCCAGCAGCACCACCGGGACAGGGGGCGCCGAGCAGTACTTC. This chain uses TRBV5-1 with TRBJ2-7; 12 bases match TRBD1. This CDR3 has 15 amino acids. The ends lost 4 bases at V and 6 bases at J; junction bases unmatched: 8. CDR1 SGHRS and CDR2 YFSETQ come from the germline V gene.

This clonotype was seen only a few times. This rearrangement joins TRBV7-2 to TRBJ2-3; a possible D gene is TRBD1 (6 bases). The CDR3 sequence is 14 residues long. The germline V and J ends were trimmed by 4 bases and 5 bases, with 13 bases remaining between them. Germline V CDR1 and CDR2: SGHTA, FQGNSA. As DNA, the CDR3 is TGTGCCAGCAGCTCCCACAGGGTTGAAGATACGCAGTATTTT. It translates to CASSSHRVEDTQYF.

This chain connects TRBV20-1 to TRBJ2-3; D is possibly TRBD2 (6 bases). Trimming took off 5 bases at V and 0 bases at J, with 9 bases between the two ends. The CDR3 is made up of 13 amino acids. The germline gives CDR1 DFQATT, CDR2 SNEGSKA (reference sequence). Here the CDR3 reads CSAWDSSTDTQYF. CDR3 sequence (DNA): TGCAGTGCTTGGGACTCCAGCACAGATACGCAGTATTTT.